This T cell receptor (beta chain) was found in a study of radiotherapy plus CTLA-4 blockade in lung cancer (dated by TCRdb to the late 2010s). A note on the overall study: Objective responses were observed in 18% of enrolled patients, and disease control was achieved in 30% to 40%.

With respect to this clone: This receptor's antigen is unknown. Within one base of it there is no much larger clone, and no base qualities were kept.

Taken from cysteine to phenylalanine, the CDR3 has 17 residues. Only the CDR3 part of the read is kept: 51 bases, read in frame from the first base. CDR1 and CDR2 are read off the germline V gene as KGHSH and LQKENI. The junction carries 18 bases between V and J, which are trimmed by 3 bases and 3 bases respectively. Libraries were prepared through the immunoSEQ multiplex PCR assay. Imported from immuneACCESS, the table was reduced by TCRdb to in-frame sequences with V and J called. These copies leave out some clones; in studies compared against another copy, an unresolved V gene accounts for under half, and the cause of the remainder is not known. The sample table contains 95,000 to 150,000 clones; only one count was recorded for around 89% of them. 6.9% of the sample comes from the top ten. General conclusions and limits of the study: After treatment with radiotherapy and ipilimumab, TCR clones that came from tumors expanded in the peripheral blood. The strongest predictors of response, as reported, were early dynamic changes in blood T cell clones along with a rise in serum interferon-beta after radiation.

Focal radiation therapy combined with CTLA-4 blockade (ipilimumab) was tested in patients with chemo-refractory metastatic non-small-cell lung cancer. The source was peripheral blood, collected from a patient treated with radiotherapy plus ipilimumab. The TCR sequence derives from a human donor with non-small cell lung cancer that progressed on radiotherapy plus ipilimumab. The V and J genes are TRBV18 and TRBJ2-1; TRBD2 could be the D gene, as 5 bases match. The DNA sequence is given as TGTGCCAGCTCACCCCCCTTGTGGGAGCCGAACTACAATGAGCAGTTCTTC. Its protein product is CASSPPLWEPNYNEQFF.